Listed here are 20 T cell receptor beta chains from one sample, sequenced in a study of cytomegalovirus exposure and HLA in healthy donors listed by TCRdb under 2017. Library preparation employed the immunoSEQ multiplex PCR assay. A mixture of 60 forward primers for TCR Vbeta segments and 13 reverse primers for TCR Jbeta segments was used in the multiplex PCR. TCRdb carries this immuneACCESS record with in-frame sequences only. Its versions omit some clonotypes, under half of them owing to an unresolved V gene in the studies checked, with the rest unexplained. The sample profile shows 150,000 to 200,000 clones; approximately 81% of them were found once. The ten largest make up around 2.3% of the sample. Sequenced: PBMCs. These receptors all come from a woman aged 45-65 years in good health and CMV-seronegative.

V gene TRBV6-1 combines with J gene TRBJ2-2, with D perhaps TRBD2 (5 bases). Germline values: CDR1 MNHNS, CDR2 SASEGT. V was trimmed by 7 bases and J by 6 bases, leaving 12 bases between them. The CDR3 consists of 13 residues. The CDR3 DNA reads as TGTGCCAGCAACAACCTCGGGGCCGGGGAGCTGTTTTTT. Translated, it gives CASNNLGAGELFF.

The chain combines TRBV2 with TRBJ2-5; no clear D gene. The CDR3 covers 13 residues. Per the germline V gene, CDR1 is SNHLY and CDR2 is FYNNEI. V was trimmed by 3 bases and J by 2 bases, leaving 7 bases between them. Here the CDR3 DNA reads TGTGCCAGCAGTGATTGGAGTCAAGAGACCCAGTACTTC. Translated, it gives CASSDWSQETQYF.

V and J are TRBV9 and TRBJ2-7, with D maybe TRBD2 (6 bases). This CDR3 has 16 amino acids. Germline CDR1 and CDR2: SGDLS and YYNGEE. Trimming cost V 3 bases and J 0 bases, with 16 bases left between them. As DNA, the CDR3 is TGTGCCAGCAGCGAGCTGGGGGGTGTTAGCTCCTACGAGCAGTACTTC. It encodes CASSELGGVSSYEQYF.

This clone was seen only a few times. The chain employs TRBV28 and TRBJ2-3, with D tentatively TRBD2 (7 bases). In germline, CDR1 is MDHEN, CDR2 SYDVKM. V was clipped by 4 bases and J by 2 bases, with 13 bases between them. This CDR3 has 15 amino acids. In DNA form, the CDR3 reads TGTGCCAGCAGTTGGGGGGGCTACCACACAGATACGCAGTATTTT. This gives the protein CASSWGGYHTDTQYF.

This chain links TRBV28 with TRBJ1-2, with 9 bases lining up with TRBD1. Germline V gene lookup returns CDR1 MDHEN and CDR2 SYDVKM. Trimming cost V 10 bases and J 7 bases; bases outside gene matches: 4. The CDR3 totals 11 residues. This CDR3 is CATGTGSGYTF. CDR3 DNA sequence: TGTGCCACCGGGACAGGGAGTGGCTACACCTTC.

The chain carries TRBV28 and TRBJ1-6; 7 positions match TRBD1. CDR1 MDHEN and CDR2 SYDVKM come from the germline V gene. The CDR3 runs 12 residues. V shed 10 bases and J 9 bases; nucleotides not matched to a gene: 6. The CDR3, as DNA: TGTGCCACCAAGACAGGGCTTTCACCCCTCCACTTT. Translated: CATKTGLSPLHF.

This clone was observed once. For the CDR3, the DNA is TGCGCCAGCAGCTTGGTAGGGCAGGGGTTTGTCGAGCAGTACTTC. Translated: CASSLVGQGFVEQYF. The V call is TRBV5-1, the J call TRBJ2-7, with D maybe TRBD1 (6 bases). V lost 0 bases and J lost 6, with 16 bases in between. Germline V CDR1 and CDR2: SGHRS, YFSETQ. CDR3 length: 15 residues.

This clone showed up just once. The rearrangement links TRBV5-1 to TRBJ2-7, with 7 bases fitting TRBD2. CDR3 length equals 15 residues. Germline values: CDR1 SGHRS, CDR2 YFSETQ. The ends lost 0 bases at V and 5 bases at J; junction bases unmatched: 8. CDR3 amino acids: CASSLAAGTQHEQYF. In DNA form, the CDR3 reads TGCGCCAGCAGCTTGGCAGCGGGGACGCAACACGAGCAGTACTTC.

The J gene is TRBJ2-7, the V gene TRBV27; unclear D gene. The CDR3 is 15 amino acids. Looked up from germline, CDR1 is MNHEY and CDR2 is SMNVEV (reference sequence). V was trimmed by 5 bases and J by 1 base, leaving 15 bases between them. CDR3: CASSPYTSSSYEQYF. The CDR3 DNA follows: TGTGCCAGCAGTCCTTACACATCCTCTTCCTACGAGCAGTACTTC.

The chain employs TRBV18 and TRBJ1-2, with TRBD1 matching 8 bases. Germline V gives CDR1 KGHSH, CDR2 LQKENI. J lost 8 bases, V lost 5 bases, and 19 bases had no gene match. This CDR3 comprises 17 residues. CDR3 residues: CASSSLTPGQGKKGYTF. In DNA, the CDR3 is TGTGCCAGCTCATCATTAACCCCCGGACAGGGAAAAAAAGGCTACACCTTC.

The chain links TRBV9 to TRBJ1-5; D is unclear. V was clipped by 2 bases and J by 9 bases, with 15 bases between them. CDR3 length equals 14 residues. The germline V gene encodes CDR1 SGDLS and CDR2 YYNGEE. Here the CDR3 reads CASSVSGQEGPQHF. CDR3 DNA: TGTGCCAGCAGCGTCAGTGGGCAGGAGGGGCCCCAGCATTTT.

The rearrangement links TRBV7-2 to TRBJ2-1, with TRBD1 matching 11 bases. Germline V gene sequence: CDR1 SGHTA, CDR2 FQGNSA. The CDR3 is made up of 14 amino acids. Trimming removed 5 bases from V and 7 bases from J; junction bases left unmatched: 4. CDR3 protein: CASSGRDRGNEQFF. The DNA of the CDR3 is TGTGCCAGCAGCGGTAGGGACAGGGGGAATGAGCAGTTCTTC.

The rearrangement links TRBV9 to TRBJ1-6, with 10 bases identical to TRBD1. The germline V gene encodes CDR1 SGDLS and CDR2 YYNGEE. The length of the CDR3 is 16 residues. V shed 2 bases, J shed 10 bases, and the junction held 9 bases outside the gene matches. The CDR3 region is CASSVGGTGVGSPLHF. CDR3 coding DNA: TGTGCCAGCAGCGTCGGTGGGACAGGGGTAGGATCACCCCTCCACTTT.

Here the CDR3 reads CASSGGTGGTDTQYF. The CDR3 nucleotides read TGTGCCAGCAGCGGTGGGACAGGGGGGACAGATACGCAGTATTTT. The V call is TRBV2, the J call TRBJ2-3; 11 nucleotides line up with TRBD1. The J segment lost 3 bases and the V segment lost 6 bases, leaving 5 bases of the junction unmatched. CDR3 length: 15 amino acids. From germline, CDR1 is SNHLY and CDR2 FYNNEI.

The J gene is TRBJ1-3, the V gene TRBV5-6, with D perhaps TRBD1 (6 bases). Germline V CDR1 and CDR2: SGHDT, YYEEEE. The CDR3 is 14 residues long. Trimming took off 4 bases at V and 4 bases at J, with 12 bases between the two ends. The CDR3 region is CASSTSGEGNTIYF. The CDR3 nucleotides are TGTGCCAGCAGCACATCAGGGGAGGGAAACACCATATATTTT.

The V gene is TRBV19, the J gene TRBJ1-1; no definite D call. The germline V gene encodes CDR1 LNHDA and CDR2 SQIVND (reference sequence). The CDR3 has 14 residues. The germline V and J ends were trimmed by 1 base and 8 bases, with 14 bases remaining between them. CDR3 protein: CASSIAPWRPEAFF. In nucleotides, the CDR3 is TGTGCCAGTAGTATAGCCCCTTGGAGGCCGGAAGCTTTCTTT. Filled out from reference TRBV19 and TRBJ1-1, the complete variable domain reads DGGITQSPKYLFRKEGQNVTLSCEQNLNHDAMYWYRQDPGQGLRLIYYSQIVNDFQKGDIAEGYSVSREKKESFPLTVTSAQKNPTAFYLCASSIAPWRPEAFFGQGTRLTVV.

The CDR3 sequence is CASSAALAGGRHRTYEQYF. The DNA of the CDR3 is TGCGCCAGCAGCGCGGCTCTAGCGGGGGGGAGACATAGAACCTACGAGCAGTACTTC. This sequence joins TRBV5-1 and TRBJ2-5; TRBD2 matches at 12 bases. The J call is doubtful: the DNA matches TRBJ2-7 better. The germline gives CDR1 SGHRS, CDR2 YFSETQ. CDR3 size: 19 residues.

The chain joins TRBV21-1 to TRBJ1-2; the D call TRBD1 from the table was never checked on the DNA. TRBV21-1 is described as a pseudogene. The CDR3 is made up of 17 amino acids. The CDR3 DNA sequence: TGTGCCAGCAGCAAAGCGCTCGGACAGGGGGGTTGCTATGGCTACACCTTC. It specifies CASSKALGQGGCYGYTF.

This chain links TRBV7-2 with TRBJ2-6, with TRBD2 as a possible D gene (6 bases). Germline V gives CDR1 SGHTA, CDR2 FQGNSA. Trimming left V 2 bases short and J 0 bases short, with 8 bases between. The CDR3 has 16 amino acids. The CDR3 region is CASSLRGSSGANVLTF. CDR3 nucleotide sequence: TGTGCCAGCAGCTTACGGGGGAGCTCTGGGGCCAACGTCCTGACTTTC.

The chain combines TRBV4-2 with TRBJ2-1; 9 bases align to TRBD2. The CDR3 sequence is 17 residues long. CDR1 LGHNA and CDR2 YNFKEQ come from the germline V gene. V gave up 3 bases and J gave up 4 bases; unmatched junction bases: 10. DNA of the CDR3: TGTGCCAGCAGCCATAATAGCGGGGGCGGCAATTACAATGAGCAGTTCTTC. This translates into CASSHNSGGGNYNEQFF.